The 26 T cell receptor beta chains below come from one sample, sequenced in a study of cytomegalovirus exposure and HLA in healthy donors. PCR primers comprised 60 Vbeta and 13 Jbeta primers. Here immunoSEQ multiplex PCR was the method, and the copy in TCRdb shows in-frame clones only, minus some. The specimen's table records about 130,000 clones. The sample comprised PBMCs. All receptors derive from a man between 18 and 35 years old in good health and CMV-seronegative.

V usage is TRBV18 and J usage is TRBJ2-1, with TRBD2 identical over 11 bases. The CDR3 length is 15 residues. The junction had 2 bases not matched to a gene; V was cut back by 4 bases and J by 3 bases. Looked up from germline, CDR1 is KGHSH and CDR2 is LQKENI. The CDR3 DNA reads TGTGCCAGCTCACGGGGACTAGCGGACTACAATGAGCAGTTCTTC. Its translation: CASSRGLADYNEQFF.

The chain uses TRBV19 and TRBJ1-1; tentative D call: TRBD1 (6 bases). Germline values: CDR1 LNHDA, CDR2 SQIVND (reference sequence). The length of the CDR3 is 12 residues. Trimming cost V 6 bases and J 8 bases, with 13 bases left between them. In DNA, the CDR3 is TGTGCCAGTAGCATCAAACAGGGAGAAGCTTTCTTT. Translated: CASSIKQGEAFF.

The chain combines TRBV27 with TRBJ1-1; 8 bases match TRBD1. Looked up from germline, CDR1 is MNHEY and CDR2 is SMNVEV (reference sequence). The CDR3 length is 19 residues. V was clipped by 1 base and J by 4 bases; unmatched bases: 17. CDR3 sequence: CASSLLTGRAGGQGTEAFF. For the CDR3, the DNA is TGTGCCAGCAGTTTATTGACGGGGAGGGCAGGGGGCCAGGGCACTGAAGCTTTCTTT.

The chain has TRBV7-8 and TRBJ2-7; 7 nucleotides agree with TRBD1. The CDR3 loop spans 13 amino acids. V lost 5 bases, J lost 5 bases, and 6 bases stayed unmatched. Germline values: CDR1 SGHVS, CDR2 FQNEAQ. The CDR3 loop reads CASSPGQLNEQYF. The CDR3 coding sequence is TGTGCCAGCAGCCCGGGACAGCTCAACGAGCAGTACTTC.

The chain recombines TRBV10-3 with TRBJ2-5, with 8 nucleotides matching TRBD2. V lost 6 bases to trimming and J lost 6 bases; unmatched junction nucleotides: 15. The CDR3 totals 16 residues. CDR1 is ENHRY, CDR2 SYGVKD, per germline. CDR3 residues: CAISSDGLAGLKTQYF. CDR3 coding DNA: TGTGCCATCAGCAGCGATGGACTAGCCGGTTTAAAGACCCAGTACTTC.

The chain recombines TRBV5-8 with TRBJ2-1; possibly TRBD2 for D (6 bases). V was cut by 1 base and J by 7 bases, with 15 bases left in between. Per the germline V gene, CDR1 is SGHTS and CDR2 is YDEGEE. This CDR3 comprises 15 residues. DNA of the CDR3: TGTGCCAGCAGCTTGCCAGCGGGTTTGATGAATGAGCAGTTCTTC. This gives the protein CASSLPAGLMNEQFF. Using reference TRBV5-8 and TRBJ2-1 for the parts outside the CDR3, the full variable domain is EAGVTQSPTHLIKTRGQQATLRCSPISGHTSVYWYQQALGLGLQFLLWYDEGEERNRGNFPPRFSGRQFPNYSSELNVNALELEDSALYLCASSLPAGLMNEQFFGPGTRLTVL.

V and J are TRBV5-1 and TRBJ2-1; a possible D gene is TRBD2 (6 bases). The CDR3 spans 14 residues. The germline CDR1 and CDR2 sequences are SGHRS and YFSETQ. The ends were cut back, 8 bases at V and 0 bases at J, with 12 bases in the middle. CDR3 loop: CASGGGDSYNEQFF. The CDR3 DNA is TGCGCCAGTGGAGGCGGGGACTCCTACAATGAGCAGTTCTTC.

The chain has TRBV15 and TRBJ2-2, with TRBD2 matching over 10 bases. J gave up 4 bases and V 0 bases, and 11 bases lay outside the gene matches. Germline assignment: CDR1 LNHNV and CDR2 YYDKDF (reference sequence). This CDR3 is built from 19 residues. CDR3 sequence reads: CATSRDRAASGGPTGELFF. The CDR3 DNA is TGTGCCACCAGCAGAGATCGTGCGGCTAGCGGGGGCCCCACCGGGGAGCTGTTTTTT.

The chain has TRBV4-1 and TRBJ2-1, with 7 nucleotides matching TRBD1. The V and J ends lost 3 bases and 8 bases, in that order; junction bases with no gene match: 16. CDR1 MGHRA and CDR2 YSYEKL come from the germline V gene. This CDR3 region has 17 residues. The DNA of the CDR3 is TGCGCCAGCAGCCATTATATTGCCCCAGGGGGACCTGATGAGCAGTTCTTC. Its protein is CASSHYIAPGGPDEQFF.

This sequence joins TRBV5-6 and TRBJ1-5; TRBD1 matches 10 bases. The germline V gene has CDR1 SGHDT and CDR2 YYEEEE. The CDR3 runs 16 residues. The V segment lost 0 bases and the J segment 4 bases; nucleotides outside the gene matches: 4. The CDR3 sequence: CASSLGDRGWNQPQHF. Here the CDR3 DNA reads TGTGCCAGCAGCTTGGGGGACAGGGGTTGGAATCAGCCCCAGCATTTT.

This sequence joins TRBV6-1 and TRBJ2-7, with 8 bases matching TRBD2. Germline V gene sequence: CDR1 MNHNS, CDR2 SASEGT. This CDR3 has 12 amino acids. J lost 6 bases, V lost 8 bases, and 6 bases had no gene match. CDR3 bases: TGTGCCAGCGCGGGAGGATTGGGCGAGCAGTACTTC. Amino acid sequence: CASAGGLGEQYF.

This chain connects TRBV30 to TRBJ1-1; TRBD1 aligns across 7 bases. Germline CDR1 and CDR2: GTSNPN and SVGIG (reference sequence). With V trimmed by 3 bases and J by 0 bases, 4 bases remained unmatched. The CDR3 consists of 14 residues. CDR3 sequence reads: CAWRRGTVNTEAFF. The CDR3 bases are TGTGCCTGGAGGCGAGGGACAGTGAACACTGAAGCTTTCTTT.

The rearrangement links TRBV7-2 to TRBJ1-1, with D maybe TRBD1 (6 bases). Per the germline V gene, CDR1 is SGHTA and CDR2 is FQGNSA. Trimming took off 3 bases at V and 3 bases at J, with 8 bases between the two ends. The CDR3 sequence is 13 residues long. CDR3 loop: CASSFEGDTEAFF. CDR3 in DNA: TGTGCCAGCAGCTTCGAGGGGGACACTGAAGCTTTCTTT.

The J gene is TRBJ1-1, the V gene TRBV6-5; D uncertain. The CDR3 totals 15 residues. Looked up from germline, CDR1 is MNHEY and CDR2 is SVGAGI. V was clipped by 0 bases and J by 6 bases, with 14 bases between them. The CDR3 sequence is CASSYSFTATSEAFF. The CDR3 DNA follows: TGTGCCAGCAGTTACTCGTTTACAGCTACTTCTGAAGCTTTCTTT.

This chain uses TRBV9 with TRBJ1-4; 7 positions agree with TRBD1. The length of the CDR3 is 14 residues. Trimming cost V 2 bases and J 8 bases; bases outside gene matches: 6. Germline CDR1 and CDR2: SGDLS and YYNGEE. CDR3 sequence reads: CASSVERGREKLFF. The DNA for the CDR3 is TGTGCCAGCAGCGTTGAAAGGGGGCGCGAAAAACTGTTTTTT.

This chain connects TRBV7-9 to TRBJ2-5; D perhaps matches TRBD1 (8 bases). CDR1 and CDR2 (germline): SEHNR, FQNEAQ (reference sequence). The CDR3 length is 14 residues. Trimming removed 9 bases from V and 4 bases from J, with 18 bases in between. CDR3 loop: CASYGQGGRETQYF. The CDR3, as DNA: TGTGCCAGTTACGGACAGGGAGGGCGAGAGACCCAGTACTTC.

V is TRBV7-2 and J is TRBJ1-2; possible D gene TRBD1, 5 bases. Germline CDR1 reads SGHTA; CDR2 reads FQGNSA. The V end was cut by 8 bases, the J end by 4 bases, with 11 bases between. The CDR3 has 12 amino acids. CDR3 bases: TGTGCCAGCGGGGGGGGTATCTATGGCTACACCTTC. Translating it yields CASGGGIYGYTF.

The chain uses TRBV6-4 and TRBJ1-2; TRBD1 might be the D (5 bases). Per the germline V gene, CDR1 is MRHNA and CDR2 is SNTAGT. V lost 0 bases to trimming and J lost 7 bases, with 12 bases between them. The length of the CDR3 is 14 residues. Written as DNA, the CDR3 is TGTGCCAGCAGTGACTCCGGGGCCGGGGGTGGCTACACCTTC. Amino acid sequence: CASSDSGAGGGYTF.

The CDR3 sequence is CASSVGGVNTEAFF. The CDR3 region has the DNA TGTGCCAGCAGCGTTGGGGGGGTGAACACTGAAGCTTTCTTT. This chain links TRBV9 with TRBJ1-1, with D tentatively TRBD1 (5 bases). Deletions cut 2 bases from V and 0 bases from J, with 8 bases between. This CDR3 has 14 residues. The germline CDR1 and CDR2 sequences are SGDLS and YYNGEE. The complete variable domain, with remaining parts taken from reference TRBV9 and TRBJ1-1, reads DSGVTQTPKHLITATGQRVTLRCSPRSGDLSVYWYQQSLDQGLQFLIQYYNGEERAKGNILERFSAQQFPDLHSELNLSSLELGDSALYFCASSVGGVNTEAFFGQGTRLTVV.

V gene TRBV5-1 combines with J gene TRBJ1-6, with a weak D call TRBD1 (6 bases). Germline loops: CDR1 SGHRS, CDR2 YFSETQ. CDR3 length equals 14 residues. Between the trimmed V and J ends, which lost 4 bases and 5 bases, there was a span of 10 bases. CDR3 bases: TGCGCCAGCAGCCGGACAGATAATAATTCACCCCTCCACTTT. Amino acid sequence: CASSRTDNNSPLHF.

The V and J genes are TRBV30 and TRBJ1-4, with D perhaps TRBD1 (6 bases). Germline-derived CDR1 and CDR2 are GTSNPN and SVGIG (reference sequence). The CDR3 extends over 15 amino acids. V shed 3 bases and J shed 3 bases, with 14 bases lying between them. CDR3 protein: CAWSNNRVSNEKLFF. The DNA for the CDR3 is TGTGCCTGGAGCAACAACAGGGTATCTAATGAAAAACTGTTTTTT.

In DNA, the CDR3 is TGTGCCACCAGCTTCACTTCACGGACTGACTATGGCTACACCTTC. This translates into CATSFTSRTDYGYTF. This chain uses TRBV15 with TRBJ1-2; unclear D gene. V lost 5 bases to trimming and J lost 3 bases, with 16 bases between them. The CDR3 has 15 amino acids. Germline V gene sequence: CDR1 LNHNV, CDR2 YYDKDF (reference sequence). Drawing the rest from reference TRBV15 and TRBJ1-2, the complete variable domain is DAMVIQNPRYQVTQFGKPVTLSCSQTLNHNVMYWYQQKSSQAPKLLFHYYDKDFNNEADTPDNFQSRRPNTSFCFLDIRSPGLGDTAMYLCATSFTSRTDYGYTFGSGTRLTVV.

The gene calls are TRBV5-4 and TRBJ1-2; the D is unclear. The V and J ends lost 7 bases and 4 bases respectively, with 11 bases between them. The V gene's germline CDR1 is SGHNT and CDR2 YYREEE (reference sequence). CDR3 length equals 12 residues. In DNA, the CDR3 is TGTGCCAGCGGGGAGTTGGCCTATGGCTACACCTTC. Translation: CASGELAYGYTF.

The chain recombines TRBV30 with TRBJ1-5, with 9 bases fitting TRBD1. Germline CDR1 is GTSNPN and CDR2 is SVGIG (reference sequence). The CDR3 is made up of 14 amino acids. With V trimmed by 2 bases and J by 4 bases, 3 bases remained unmatched. CDR3 residues: CAWSLQGANQPQHF. DNA of the CDR3: TGTGCCTGGAGTTTACAGGGGGCTAATCAGCCCCAGCATTTT.

J is TRBJ2-2 and V is TRBV20-1; no firm D call. Germline V gives CDR1 DFQATT, CDR2 SNEGSKA (reference sequence). The CDR3 covers 11 residues. Trimming shortened V by 8 bases and J by 7 bases, and 11 bases separated the two germline ends. This CDR3 is CSILVLGELFF. DNA of the CDR3: TGCAGTATCCTAGTCCTCGGGGAGCTGTTTTTT.

V and J are TRBV6-1 and TRBJ1-1, with D possibly being TRBD1 (6 bases). The CDR3 extends over 16 amino acids. Germline CDR1 reads MNHNS; CDR2 reads SASEGT. V dropped 2 bases and J dropped 0 bases, with 13 bases sitting between them. The CDR3 region is CASSERRGGMNTEAFF. The DNA of the CDR3 is TGTGCCAGCAGTGAAAGGAGGGGGGGAATGAACACTGAAGCTTTCTTT.